The 5 T cell receptor beta chains below were found in one sample sequenced in a study of CD8 T cells in ankylosing spondylitis. MiXCR, applied by TCRdb to the 5' RACE reads, yields one record per CDR3 protein. The data contain about 130,000 distinct CDR3 sequences, around 7% of them singletons. Sequenced sample: blood, either unsorted or a sorted T cell fraction (not recorded which). These receptors all stem from a male donor with ankylosing spondylitis or in good health (not recorded which).

This clonotype was found many times. The chain combines TRBV11-3 with TRBJ2-2; D remains ambiguous. V was pared by 6 bases and J by 1 base, with 9 bases between. Looked up from germline, CDR1 is SGHNT and CDR2 is YENEEA. CDR3 length: 14 residues. The CDR3 DNA reads TGTGCCAGCAGAATAGGGATGAACACCGGGGAGCTGTTTTTT. Encoded protein: CASRIGMNTGELFF.

The rearrangement links TRBV15 to TRBJ2-4; a weak D match, TRBD1 (6 bases). Trimming took 0 bases from V and 7 from J, leaving 13 bases between them. CDR3 length: 15 amino acids. CDR1 is LNHNV, CDR2 YYDKDF, per germline (reference sequence). The CDR3 coding sequence is TGTGCCACCAGCAGAGACCCAGGGGTGTGGAACATTCAGTACTTC. This gives the protein CATSRDPGVWNIQYF.

This clonotype showed up just a few times. V gene TRBV6-1 combines with J gene TRBJ1-2, with 9 bases fitting TRBD1. CDR3 length: 14 residues. V gave up 6 bases and J gave up 7 bases; unmatched junction bases: 9. The germline V gene encodes CDR1 MNHNS and CDR2 SASEGT. CDR3 DNA sequence: TGTGCCAGCAGGGGGACAGGGCTGGGCGGTGGCTACACCTTC. This translates into CASRGTGLGGGYTF.

This clonotype was seen ten or more times. The chain recombines TRBV7-2 with TRBJ2-7; D gene uncertain. V was shortened by 2 bases and J by 4 bases, with 15 bases between the two germline ends. The CDR3 has 15 amino acids. CDR1 is SGHTA and CDR2 is FQGNSA in the germline V gene. The CDR3 protein is CASSLQRSGYYEQYF. CDR3 sequence (DNA): TGTGCCAGCAGCTTACAACGGAGTGGTTATTACGAGCAGTACTTC. The full variable domain, completed using reference TRBV7-2 and TRBJ2-7, is GAGVSQSPSNKVTEKGKDVELRCDPISGHTALYWYRQSLGQGLEFLIYFQGNSAPDKSGLPSDRFSAERTGGSVSTLTIQRTQQEDSAVYLCASSLQRSGYYEQYFGPGTRLTVT.

Ten or more counts support this clonotype. V gene TRBV5-1 combines with J gene TRBJ2-7; TRBD2 is a possible D gene (5 bases). Germline V CDR1 and CDR2: SGHRS, YFSETQ. The CDR3 spans 15 residues. V dropped 2 bases and J dropped 0 bases, with 12 bases sitting between them. The DNA of the CDR3 is TGCGCCAGCAGCTTAGAGGGAGTGGGCTCCTACGAGCAGTACTTC. Its translation: CASSLEGVGSYEQYF.